The rows below give T cell receptor beta chains drawn from one sample of a study of beta chain features in type 1 diabetes. Produced via immunoSEQ multiplex PCR; TCRdb's table is partial and in-frame only. The sample holds 850,000 to 900,000 clones, about a sixth seen once. Sequenced: naive CD4+ T cells from blood. Receptors were obtained from a woman in her late teens or twenties in good health. Each CDR3 is given with its conserved first and last residue. The D gene is left open where the match is weak. Clone size is given for some rows only: seen once, a few or many times, or a class if the clone is expanded.

cdr3_nt: TGTGCCAGCAGCCACCGGGGTGGGGGACTACAGCCCCAGCATTTT
cdr3_aa: CASSHRGGGLQPQHF
j_call: TRBJ1-5
clone_size: few
v_call: TRBV6-5
cdr3_length: 15
d_call: .

cdr3_nt: TGTGCCAGCAGTGACCGGGACAGGGTAATCAATGAGCAGTTCTTC
cdr3_aa: CASSDRDRVINEQFF
j_call: TRBJ2-1
clone_size: .
v_call: TRBV6-1
cdr3_length: 15
d_call: TRBD1

cdr3_nt: TGTGCCAGCAGTGACCCCCATCAGGGGGGGGAGACCCAGTACTTC
cdr3_aa: CASSDPHQGGETQYF
j_call: TRBJ2-5
clone_size: few
v_call: TRBV25-1
cdr3_length: 15
d_call: .

cdr3_nt: TGTGCCAGCAGGGGGGGGACAGGAGCTGGCTACGAGCAGTACTTC
cdr3_aa: CASRGGTGAGYEQYF
j_call: TRBJ2-7
clone_size: .
v_call: TRBV27
cdr3_length: 15
d_call: .

cdr3_nt: TGTGCCAGCAGCCCCCGGGTGGGTACAATCTACGAGCAGTACTTC
cdr3_aa: CASSPRVGTIYEQYF
j_call: TRBJ2-7
clone_size: .
v_call: TRBV9
cdr3_length: 15
d_call: .

cdr3_nt: TGCAGCGTTGAACGGCGGGGGGGCGGGGGAGGGACCTACAATGAGCAGTTCTTC
cdr3_aa: CSVERRGGGGGTYNEQFF
j_call: TRBJ2-1
clone_size: few
v_call: TRBV29-1
cdr3_length: 18
d_call: TRBD2

cdr3_nt: TGTGCCATCAGTGACGCTACCTCCTACAATGAGCAGTTCTTC
cdr3_aa: CAISDATSYNEQFF
j_call: TRBJ2-1
clone_size: .
v_call: TRBV10-3
cdr3_length: 14
d_call: .

cdr3_nt: TGTGCCAGTAGTGCACGGGTCTTAATGAATGAGCAGTTCTTC
cdr3_aa: CASSARVLMNEQFF
j_call: TRBJ2-1
clone_size: .
v_call: TRBV19
cdr3_length: 14
d_call: .

cdr3_nt: TGTGCCAGCAGCTTTGCGGTTCGGGGCACAGATACGCAGTATTTT
cdr3_aa: CASSFAVRGTDTQYF
j_call: TRBJ2-3
clone_size: .
v_call: TRBV7-2
cdr3_length: 15
d_call: .

cdr3_nt: TGTGCCAGCAGCCAGACGGGGTTCGAGCAGTACTTC
cdr3_aa: CASSQTGFEQYF
j_call: TRBJ2-7
clone_size: .
v_call: TRBV7-9
cdr3_length: 12
d_call: .

cdr3_nt: TGTGCCAGTAGTGCTTTCTCTGGCTACACCTTC
cdr3_aa: CASSAFSGYTF
j_call: TRBJ1-2
clone_size: few
v_call: TRBV19
cdr3_length: 11
d_call: .

cdr3_nt: TGTGCCATCAGTGGGCAGGCCCAGAACTATGGCTACACCTTC
cdr3_aa: CAISGQAQNYGYTF
j_call: TRBJ1-2
clone_size: .
v_call: TRBV10-3
cdr3_length: 14
d_call: .

cdr3_nt: TGTGCCAGCAGCAGGGGAGGCACAGATACGCAGTATTTT
cdr3_aa: CASSRGGTDTQYF
j_call: TRBJ2-3
clone_size: .
v_call: TRBV11-3
cdr3_length: 13
d_call: .

cdr3_nt: TGTGCCAGCAGCTTAACACTCGCGAACACCGGGGAGCTGTTTTTT
cdr3_aa: CASSLTLANTGELFF
j_call: TRBJ2-2
clone_size: .
v_call: TRBV7-8
cdr3_length: 15
d_call: .

cdr3_nt: TGTGCCAGCAGCTCAGGGCATACACTCTCTGGAAACACCATATATTTT
cdr3_aa: CASSSGHTLSGNTIYF
j_call: TRBJ1-3
clone_size: .
v_call: TRBV7-9
cdr3_length: 16
d_call: .

cdr3_nt: TGTGCCAGCAGTCCGCCAAGGACCATTTCCTACGAGCAGTACTTC
cdr3_aa: CASSPPRTISYEQYF
j_call: TRBJ2-7
clone_size: few
v_call: TRBV7-2
cdr3_length: 15
d_call: .

cdr3_nt: TGTGCCAGCAGCTTAGATGGGGGAGAGGGGTTCTTC
cdr3_aa: CASSLDGGEGFF
j_call: TRBJ2-1
clone_size: .
v_call: TRBV11-2
cdr3_length: 12
d_call: .

cdr3_nt: TGTGCCAGCAACTTGCCCCCAGGAGAGACCCAGTACTTC
cdr3_aa: CASNLPPGETQYF
j_call: TRBJ2-5
clone_size: few
v_call: TRBV6-6
cdr3_length: 13
d_call: .

cdr3_nt: TGTGCTAGTGCCTCAGGGAACACCGGGGAGCTGTTTTTT
cdr3_aa: CASASGNTGELFF
j_call: TRBJ2-2
clone_size: .
v_call: TRBV12-5
cdr3_length: 13
d_call: .

cdr3_nt: TGTGCCAGCAGCCCGGGACTGGCCCAAGAGACCCAGTACTTC
cdr3_aa: CASSPGLAQETQYF
j_call: TRBJ2-5
clone_size: few
v_call: TRBV7-2
cdr3_length: 14
d_call: .

cdr3_nt: TGTGCCAGCAGCCCAAGACAGCCTGGGGCCAACGTCCTGACTTTC
cdr3_aa: CASSPRQPGANVLTF
j_call: TRBJ2-6
clone_size: few
v_call: TRBV5-4
cdr3_length: 15
d_call: .

cdr3_nt: TGCAGCGTTGGCCGAGAGGACCTTTTAGGCGAGCAGTACTTC
cdr3_aa: CSVGREDLLGEQYF
j_call: TRBJ2-7
clone_size: .
v_call: TRBV29-1
cdr3_length: 14
d_call: .

cdr3_nt: TGTGCCACCAGCAGAGTTCCCTCCACAGATACGCAGTATTTT
cdr3_aa: CATSRVPSTDTQYF
j_call: TRBJ2-3
clone_size: .
v_call: TRBV15
cdr3_length: 14
d_call: .

cdr3_nt: TGTGCCAGCAGATCGGACTTCAATCAGCCCCAGCATTTT
cdr3_aa: CASRSDFNQPQHF
j_call: TRBJ1-5
clone_size: few
v_call: TRBV28
cdr3_length: 13
d_call: .

cdr3_nt: TGTGCCAGCAGCTCCTCGGGGAACAATGAGCAGTTCTTC
cdr3_aa: CASSSSGNNEQFF
j_call: TRBJ2-1
clone_size: .
v_call: TRBV7-2
cdr3_length: 13
d_call: .

cdr3_nt: TGTGCCACCAGCAGAGAAGGGTGGAGTAGTGATACGCAGTATTTT
cdr3_aa: CATSREGWSSDTQYF
j_call: TRBJ2-3
clone_size: .
v_call: TRBV15
cdr3_length: 15
d_call: .

cdr3_nt: TGTGCTAGCAGCCCACACGGTGGGGTGCTGGATGAGCAGTTCTTC
cdr3_aa: CASSPHGGVLDEQFF
j_call: TRBJ2-1
clone_size: few
v_call: TRBV7-7
cdr3_length: 15
d_call: .

cdr3_nt: TGTGCCAGCAGTTTTACAGGCGGAACCGGGGAGCTGTTTTTT
cdr3_aa: CASSFTGGTGELFF
j_call: TRBJ2-2
clone_size: .
v_call: TRBV6-5
cdr3_length: 14
d_call: .

cdr3_nt: TGTGCCAGCAGGTTCTCTGGGGCCAACGTCCTGACTTTC
cdr3_aa: CASRFSGANVLTF
j_call: TRBJ2-6
clone_size: few
v_call: TRBV6-1
cdr3_length: 13
d_call: .

cdr3_nt: TGTGCCAGCAGCCAAGCTGGGGGATGGACTGAAGCTTTCTTT
cdr3_aa: CASSQAGGWTEAFF
j_call: TRBJ1-1
clone_size: .
v_call: TRBV14
cdr3_length: 14
d_call: .

cdr3_nt: TGTGCCAGCATTAAGAGCTCAGATCAGGAGACCCAGTACTTC
cdr3_aa: CASIKSSDQETQYF
j_call: TRBJ2-5
clone_size: few
v_call: TRBV28
cdr3_length: 14
d_call: .

cdr3_nt: TGTGCCAGCAGTCTTCACGGGAAAACAGATACGCAGTATTTT
cdr3_aa: CASSLHGKTDTQYF
j_call: TRBJ2-3
clone_size: few
v_call: TRBV25-1
cdr3_length: 14
d_call: .

cdr3_nt: TGTGCCAGCAGTTTAATGAGGACAGTAAGAGTTAACTATGGCTACACCTTC
cdr3_aa: CASSLMRTVRVNYGYTF
j_call: TRBJ1-2
clone_size: .
v_call: TRBV28
cdr3_length: 17
d_call: .

cdr3_nt: TGTGCCAGCAGCGTAGGTACAGGGAGAGAAGAGACCCAGTACTTC
cdr3_aa: CASSVGTGREETQYF
j_call: TRBJ2-5
clone_size: few
v_call: TRBV9
cdr3_length: 15
d_call: .

cdr3_nt: TGTGCCAGCAGTGAACTGGGTCTGGTGCAGTTCTTC
cdr3_aa: CASSELGLVQFF
j_call: TRBJ2-1
clone_size: few
v_call: TRBV6-1
cdr3_length: 12
d_call: .

cdr3_nt: TGTGCCATCAGTGATCATCCTGATCTAGCCAAAAACATTCAGTACTTC
cdr3_aa: CAISDHPDLAKNIQYF
j_call: TRBJ2-4
clone_size: .
v_call: TRBV10-3
cdr3_length: 16
d_call: .

cdr3_nt: TGTGCCAGCAGCGTAGTCGGGCGGGAAGCGGTAGATACGCAGTATTTT
cdr3_aa: CASSVVGREAVDTQYF
j_call: TRBJ2-3
clone_size: .
v_call: TRBV9
cdr3_length: 16
d_call: .

cdr3_nt: TGTGCCAGCAGCTTAGGACAGAACAATGAGCAGTTCTTC
cdr3_aa: CASSLGQNNEQFF
j_call: TRBJ2-1
clone_size: few
v_call: TRBV11-2
cdr3_length: 13
d_call: .

cdr3_nt: TGTGCCAGCAGCTTAGTGGAAGGGGCCTACGAGCAGTACTTC
cdr3_aa: CASSLVEGAYEQYF
j_call: TRBJ2-7
clone_size: .
v_call: TRBV7-9
cdr3_length: 14
d_call: .

cdr3_nt: TGTGCCAGCTCACCTTTTGACGGTCACTCCTACGAGCAGTACTTC
cdr3_aa: CASSPFDGHSYEQYF
j_call: TRBJ2-7
clone_size: few
v_call: TRBV18
cdr3_length: 15
d_call: .

cdr3_nt: TGTGCCAGCAGTCACCGGGACCCTCTGGCCGAGCAGTACTTC
cdr3_aa: CASSHRDPLAEQYF
j_call: TRBJ2-7
clone_size: few
v_call: TRBV28
cdr3_length: 14
d_call: .

cdr3_nt: TGTGCCATCAGTGGCCGGGGGGCCGCAGATACGCAGTATTTT
cdr3_aa: CAISGRGAADTQYF
j_call: TRBJ2-3
clone_size: .
v_call: TRBV10-3
cdr3_length: 14
d_call: .

cdr3_nt: TGTGCCAGCAGTAAACTAGCGATCGACGAGCAGTACTTC
cdr3_aa: CASSKLAIDEQYF
j_call: TRBJ2-7
clone_size: .
v_call: TRBV6-5
cdr3_length: 13
d_call: TRBD2

cdr3_nt: TGTGCCAGCAGCGCCTCACCGCTTAGCACAGATACGCAGTATTTT
cdr3_aa: CASSASPLSTDTQYF
j_call: TRBJ2-3
clone_size: once
v_call: TRBV9
cdr3_length: 15
d_call: .

cdr3_nt: TGTGCCAGCAGCCGTAGTGACTACTACAATGAGCAGTTCTTC
cdr3_aa: CASSRSDYYNEQFF
j_call: TRBJ2-1
clone_size: .
v_call: TRBV28
cdr3_length: 14
d_call: .

cdr3_nt: TGCGCCAGCAGCCAAGGTGTTGCTAGCGGGGAGACCCAGTACTTC
cdr3_aa: CASSQGVASGETQYF
j_call: TRBJ2-5
clone_size: .
v_call: TRBV4-3
cdr3_length: 15
d_call: TRBD2

cdr3_nt: TGTGCCAGCAGTCTCAACAAACAGGGGGCGGCAGATACGCAGTATTTT
cdr3_aa: CASSLNKQGAADTQYF
j_call: TRBJ2-3
clone_size: few
v_call: TRBV5-4
cdr3_length: 16
d_call: TRBD1

cdr3_nt: TGTGCCAGCAGCCCCGGGACTAGCGGGGCCTACAATGAGCAGTTCTTC
cdr3_aa: CASSPGTSGAYNEQFF
j_call: TRBJ2-1
clone_size: .
v_call: TRBV7-3
cdr3_length: 16
d_call: TRBD2

cdr3_nt: TGTGCCAGCAGTGAAGCACGGATTAACTATGGCTACACCTTC
cdr3_aa: CASSEARINYGYTF
j_call: TRBJ1-2
clone_size: once
v_call: TRBV2
cdr3_length: 14
d_call: .

cdr3_nt: TGTGCCAGCAGTTTAGAGGGAAAAGTTGAAGATACGCAGTATTTT
cdr3_aa: CASSLEGKVEDTQYF
j_call: TRBJ2-3
clone_size: .
v_call: TRBV28
cdr3_length: 15
d_call: .

cdr3_nt: TGCGCCAGCAGCCCTGGCCCGGGACAGACAGATACGCAGTATTTT
cdr3_aa: CASSPGPGQTDTQYF
j_call: TRBJ2-3
clone_size: few
v_call: TRBV5-1
cdr3_length: 15
d_call: TRBD1

cdr3_nt: TGTGCCAGCAGTCCGGGACTAGCGGGAGGGCCAGGTGAGCAGTTCTTC
cdr3_aa: CASSPGLAGGPGEQFF
j_call: TRBJ2-1
clone_size: .
v_call: TRBV7-3
cdr3_length: 16
d_call: TRBD2

cdr3_nt: TGTGCCAGCAGCCCGGGACTTCCCTATGGCTACACCTTC
cdr3_aa: CASSPGLPYGYTF
j_call: TRBJ1-2
clone_size: few
v_call: TRBV28
cdr3_length: 13
d_call: .

cdr3_nt: TGTGCCAGTACCCGGGGACAGATCAATGAGCAGTTCTTC
cdr3_aa: CASTRGQINEQFF
j_call: TRBJ2-1
clone_size: few
v_call: TRBV19
cdr3_length: 13
d_call: TRBD1

cdr3_nt: TGTGCCAGCAGCGCCCCGGGAGCGCGCACAGATACGCAGTATTTT
cdr3_aa: CASSAPGARTDTQYF
j_call: TRBJ2-3
clone_size: many
v_call: TRBV7-9
cdr3_length: 15
d_call: .

cdr3_nt: TGTGCCAGCAGCTTGGCCTGGAGCTCCTACGAGCAGTACTTC
cdr3_aa: CASSLAWSSYEQYF
j_call: TRBJ2-7
clone_size: .
v_call: TRBV5-5
cdr3_length: 14
d_call: .

cdr3_nt: TGCGCCAGCAGCTTGGCTACAGTCACAGATACGCAGTATTTT
cdr3_aa: CASSLATVTDTQYF
j_call: TRBJ2-3
clone_size: .
v_call: TRBV5-1
cdr3_length: 14
d_call: .

cdr3_nt: TGTGCCAGCAGGGGAGGGGGGACCTACAATGAGCAGTTCTTC
cdr3_aa: CASRGGGTYNEQFF
j_call: TRBJ2-1
clone_size: .
v_call: TRBV11-1
cdr3_length: 14
d_call: .

cdr3_nt: TGTGCCAGCAGTTCCCGGGACAGATACACCGGGGAGCTGTTTTTT
cdr3_aa: CASSSRDRYTGELFF
j_call: TRBJ2-2
clone_size: .
v_call: TRBV28
cdr3_length: 15
d_call: TRBD1

cdr3_nt: TGCGCCAGCAGCCACGCCCTAGCGGCCGGGGAGCTGTTTTTT
cdr3_aa: CASSHALAAGELFF
j_call: TRBJ2-2
clone_size: few
v_call: TRBV4-3
cdr3_length: 14
d_call: TRBD2